The 32 T cell receptor beta chains reported below all come from one sample, sequenced in a study of blood T cell repertoires in COVID-19. Method: immunoSEQ multiplex PCR; TCRdb's copy keeps in-frame clones and lacks some. The table has 200,000 to 300,000 clones, around 90% seen once. The specimen sequenced was peripheral blood. Receptors originate from a man aged 30 to 39 with COVID-19, enrolled during active disease.

The genes are TRBV6-5 and TRBJ1-2; 10 bases line up with TRBD1. The CDR3 has 14 amino acids. V shed 10 bases and J 4 bases; nucleotides not matched to a gene: 9. Germline V lookup: CDR1 MNHEY, CDR2 SVGAGI. The chain's CDR3 is CATQRDRGLYGYTF. In DNA form, the CDR3 reads TGTGCCACCCAGAGAGACAGGGGGCTCTATGGCTACACCTTC.

The J gene is TRBJ2-1, the V gene TRBV10-2, with TRBD1 identical over 10 bases. V trimming: 5 bases; J trimming: 2 bases; junction bases outside the gene matches: 6. Germline CDR1 WSHSY, CDR2 SAAADI. This CDR3 is 16 amino acids long. The CDR3 region is CASSLTGTGAYNEQFF. CDR3 in DNA: TGCGCCAGCAGTCTCACCGGGACAGGGGCCTACAATGAGCAGTTCTTC.

The gene calls are TRBV2 and TRBJ1-3, with 8 bases identical to TRBD1. CDR3 length: 15 amino acids. Germline assignment: CDR1 SNHLY and CDR2 FYNNEI. The trim removed 9 bases at V and 4 bases at J, leaving 11 bases unmatched. The CDR3 sequence: CARDGTGSSGNTIYF. The CDR3 DNA is TGTGCCAGGGATGGGACAGGCTCCTCGGGAAACACCATATATTTT.

Only one count was recorded for this clone. The rearrangement links TRBV5-5 to TRBJ1-2; no clear D gene. Germline CDR1 reads SGHKS; CDR2 reads YYEKEE (reference sequence). The CDR3 has 15 amino acids. Trimming took off 4 bases at V and 3 bases at J, with 16 bases between the two ends. The CDR3 region has the DNA TGTGCCAGCAGCCCGACGATATCGGGAGACTATGGCTACACCTTC. Protein product: CASSPTISGDYGYTF.

The chain employs TRBV5-4 and TRBJ1-1; D gene uncertain. Between the trimmed V and J ends, which lost 4 bases and 1 base, there was a span of 14 bases. CDR3 length equals 15 residues. Germline CDR1 is SGHNT and CDR2 is YYREEE (reference sequence). This chain's CDR3 is CASSPPGGRNTEAFF. Written as DNA, the CDR3 is TGTGCCAGCAGCCCGCCGGGTGGAAGGAACACTGAAGCTTTCTTT.

V is TRBV23-1 and J is TRBJ1-1, with TRBD1 as a possible D gene (5 bases). TRBV23-1 is reported as an ORF; its role is uncertain. This CDR3 comprises 15 residues. V gave up 4 bases and J gave up 5 bases, with 17 bases separating them. The chain's CDR3 is CASSPGQGHATEAFF. The CDR3 nucleotides read TGCGCCAGCAGTCCGGGCCAGGGTCATGCGACTGAAGCTTTCTTT.

This chain links TRBV5-4 with TRBJ2-5, with 8 bases fitting TRBD2. The CDR3 covers 16 residues. The germline CDR1 and CDR2 sequences are SGHNT and YYREEE (reference sequence). J gave up 5 bases and V 3 bases, and 12 bases lay outside the gene matches. As DNA, the CDR3 is TGTGCCAGCAGCTCTGGTCCGGGACTAGGTGAGGAGACCCAGTACTTC. It specifies CASSSGPGLGEETQYF.

The chain recombines TRBV11-2 with TRBJ2-2, with a weak D call TRBD2 (6 bases). V lost 1 base and J lost 3, with 12 bases in between. CDR1 is SGHAT and CDR2 is FQNNGV in the germline V gene. The CDR3 covers 16 residues. The CDR3 reads CASSLGGSGYTGELFF. The CDR3 DNA follows: TGTGCCAGCAGCTTAGGCGGTAGCGGCTACACCGGGGAGCTGTTTTTT.

The rearrangement links TRBV5-4 to TRBJ1-5; D is uncertain. The CDR3 loop spans 18 amino acids. Between the trimmed V and J ends, which lost 1 base and 4 bases, there was a span of 21 bases. The germline V gene encodes CDR1 SGHNT and CDR2 YYREEE (reference sequence). CDR3 sequence (DNA): TGTGCCAGCAGCTTGAAGCTAACTTCCCACGGAGATAATCAGCCCCAGCATTTT. It yields the protein CASSLKLTSHGDNQPQHF.

This clone was seen a single time. The chain uses TRBV20-1 and TRBJ2-7; 10 bases match TRBD1. The germline CDR1 and CDR2 sequences are DFQATT and SNEGSKA (reference sequence). There are 16 residues in the CDR3. The J segment lost 6 bases and the V segment lost 3 bases, leaving 14 bases of the junction unmatched. The CDR3 DNA sequence: TGCAGTGCTAGTCACGTTGGGACAGGGGAGGCGGGCGAGCAGTACTTC. Its protein product is CSASHVGTGEAGEQYF.

The V call is TRBV29-1, the J call TRBJ2-7; TRBD1 might be the D (5 bases). The CDR3 sequence is 12 residues long. The V end lost 4 bases, the J end lost 7 bases, and 14 bases lay between the germline ends. Germline CDR1 and CDR2: SQVTM and ANQGSEA. The CDR3 sequence: CSVVRSGYEQYF. DNA for the CDR3: TGCAGCGTTGTTCGGTCAGGGTATGAGCAGTACTTC.

V is TRBV2 and J is TRBJ2-7; D gene uncertain. Between the trimmed V and J ends, which lost 8 bases and 3 bases, there was a span of 8 bases. Per the germline V gene, CDR1 is SNHLY and CDR2 is FYNNEI. This CDR3 is built from 11 residues. CDR3 residues: CASGRIYEQYF. CDR3 in DNA: TGTGCCAGCGGCAGGATCTACGAGCAGTACTTC.

CDR3 in amino acids: CASSFTGQGHSPLHF. DNA for the CDR3: TGTGCCAGCAGCTTCACGGGACAGGGTCATTCACCCCTCCACTTT. The chain couples TRBV2 to TRBJ1-6; 9 nucleotides match TRBD1. Per germline, CDR1 SNHLY and CDR2 FYNNEI. The J segment lost 8 bases and the V segment lost 6 bases, leaving 8 bases of the junction unmatched. CDR3 length equals 15 residues.

This chain links TRBV3-1 (or the pseudogene TRBV3-2) with TRBJ2-7, with a possible D match to TRBD1 (7 bases). Trimming took off 4 bases at V and 2 bases at J, with 21 bases between the two ends. The germline CDR1 and CDR2 sequences are LGHDT and YNNKEL (reference sequence). This CDR3 is 17 amino acids long. Here the CDR3 DNA reads TGTGCCAGCAGCCGATTCCAGGGACTGCAGGGGGCCTACGAGCAGTACTTC. Amino acid sequence: CASSRFQGLQGAYEQYF.

The chain couples TRBV3-1 (or the pseudogene TRBV3-2) to TRBJ2-5; the match to TRBD2 covers 9 bases. The CDR3 extends over 16 amino acids. Germline values: CDR1 LGHDT, CDR2 YNNKEL (reference sequence). With 4 bases clipped from V and 5 bases from J, the junction kept 11 bases outside the gene matches. The CDR3 reads CASSPLVAGEGETQYF. CDR3 nucleotides: TGTGCCAGCAGCCCACTGGTAGCGGGGGAGGGGGAGACCCAGTACTTC.

The V call is TRBV6-5, the J call TRBJ2-7; no clear D gene. CDR1 and CDR2 (germline): MNHEY, SVGAGI. Trimming took 0 bases from V and 0 from J, leaving 12 bases between them. This CDR3 comprises 16 residues. The chain's CDR3 is CASSYSRRPLSYEQYF. The CDR3 region has the DNA TGTGCCAGCAGTTACTCGAGGAGACCCCTCTCCTACGAGCAGTACTTC.

The rearrangement joins TRBV5-5 to TRBJ1-2; TRBD1 aligns across 7 bases. V was pared by 2 bases and J by 4 bases, with 8 bases of the junction left unmatched. The CDR3 has 15 amino acids. Germline loops: CDR1 SGHKS, CDR2 YYEKEE (reference sequence). CDR3 nucleotides: TGTGCCAGCAGCTTTCTACAGGGGACCGGCTATGGCTACACCTTC. Translated, it gives CASSFLQGTGYGYTF.

The rearrangement links TRBV27 to TRBJ2-1; 9 nucleotides match TRBD1. The CDR3 has 16 residues. The ends lost 5 bases at V and 3 bases at J; junction bases unmatched: 8. Per germline, CDR1 MNHEY and CDR2 SMNVEV (reference sequence). Here the CDR3 DNA reads TGTGCCAGCAGTCACACCACAGGGGGCCTCTACAATGAGCAGTTCTTC. As protein: CASSHTTGGLYNEQFF.

The chain couples TRBV3-1 (or the pseudogene TRBV3-2) to TRBJ1-6; the D gene is possibly TRBD1 (5 bases). The V end was cut by 1 base, the J end by 5 bases, with 9 bases between. CDR3 size: 15 residues. Germline lookup yields CDR1 LGHDT and CDR2 YNNKEL (reference sequence). The CDR3 region is CASSQGGRNNSPLHF. The DNA of the CDR3 is TGTGCCAGCAGCCAAGGGGGCAGGAATAATTCACCCCTCCACTTT.

The chain combines TRBV6-5 with TRBJ1-2, with 8 bases that match TRBD1. The J segment lost 7 bases and the V segment lost 5 bases, leaving 9 bases of the junction unmatched. Germline-derived CDR1 and CDR2 are MNHEY and SVGAGI. The CDR3 contains 14 residues. CDR3 coding DNA: TGTGCCAGCAGTCAGCGGACAGGGCGGCGTGGCTACACCTTC. Protein: CASSQRTGRRGYTF.

This chain connects TRBV9 to TRBJ1-3; D ambiguous. Germline CDR1 SGDLS, CDR2 YYNGEE. The ends were cut back, 0 bases at V and 3 bases at J, with 13 bases in the middle. This CDR3 is 16 amino acids long. CDR3 loop: CASSVDPGNGGNTIYF. CDR3 nucleotide sequence: TGTGCCAGCAGCGTAGATCCGGGGAACGGTGGAAACACCATATATTTT. The complete variable domain, with remaining parts taken from reference TRBV9 and TRBJ1-3, reads DSGVTQTPKHLITATGQRVTLRCSPRSGDLSVYWYQQSLDQGLQFLIQYYNGEERAKGNILERFSAQQFPDLHSELNLSSLELGDSALYFCASSVDPGNGGNTIYFGEGSWLTVV.

This chain uses TRBV27 with TRBJ1-2; 7 positions agree with TRBD1. The CDR3 loop spans 14 amino acids. V shed 6 bases, J shed 7 bases, and the junction held 11 bases outside the gene matches. Germline assignment: CDR1 MNHEY and CDR2 SMNVEV (reference sequence). CDR3 bases: TGTGCCAGCAGCGTTGACAGGGTCGTAAGTGGCTACACCTTC. Residues: CASSVDRVVSGYTF.

The chain couples TRBV6-5 to TRBJ1-2; TRBD1 matches 8 bases. The CDR3 runs to 15 residues. CDR1 is MNHEY, CDR2 SVGAGI, per germline. The J segment lost 4 bases and the V segment lost 3 bases, leaving 7 bases of the junction unmatched. For the CDR3, the DNA is TGTGCCAGCAGTTATGCAGGGGGCGGAGGCTATGGCTACACCTTC. The encoded protein is CASSYAGGGGYGYTF.

This chain joins TRBV3-1 (or the pseudogene TRBV3-2) and TRBJ1-1; 7 nucleotides match TRBD1. J was trimmed by 1 base and V by 4 bases; bases with no gene match: 6. The CDR3 consists of 15 residues. The V gene's germline CDR1 is LGHDT and CDR2 YNNKEL (reference sequence). CDR3 sequence (DNA): TGTGCCAGCAGCCCCCACAGGGGATCGAACACTGAAGCTTTCTTT. This codes for CASSPHRGSNTEAFF.

The J gene is TRBJ2-3, the V gene TRBV2, with D unresolved. The CDR3 is 13 residues long. Germline values: CDR1 SNHLY, CDR2 FYNNEI. V was trimmed by 5 bases and J by 2 bases, leaving 8 bases between them. The CDR3 loop reads CASSPTYTDTQYF. The CDR3 DNA reads TGTGCCAGCAGTCCTACCTACACAGATACGCAGTATTTT. The variable domain in full, with the rest retrieved from reference TRBV2 and TRBJ2-3, is EPEVTQTPSHQVTQMGQEVILRCVPISNHLYFYWYRQILGQKVEFLVSFYNNEISEKSEIFDDQFSVERPDGSNFTLKIRSTKLEDSAMYFCASSPTYTDTQYFGPGTRLTVL.

The gene calls are TRBV6-1 and TRBJ1-5, with D possibly matching TRBD1 (5 bases). Germline V gene data show CDR1 as MNHNS and CDR2 as SASEGT. This CDR3 spans 20 amino acids. Trimming shortened V by 2 bases and J by 1 base, and 24 bases separated the two germline ends. The CDR3 nucleotides are TGTGCCAGCAGTGAAAGGGCTTCCTTTCTTCAGGGACTGAGCAATCAGCCCCAGCATTTT. Translation: CASSERASFLQGLSNQPQHF.

V is TRBV9 and J is TRBJ1-4; a weak D match, TRBD1 (5 bases). Looked up from germline, CDR1 is SGDLS and CDR2 is YYNGEE. The V and J ends lost 3 bases and 8 bases respectively, with 14 bases between them. This CDR3 has 14 amino acids. CDR3 DNA: TGTGCCAGCAGCGGATGGCCGGGGGACGAAAAACTGTTTTTT. Encoded protein: CASSGWPGDEKLFF.

This CDR3 reads CASSHPGGSAYGYTF. The DNA of the CDR3 is TGTGCCAGCAGCCACCCCGGGGGGAGTGCTTATGGCTACACCTTC. This sequence joins TRBV3-1 (or the pseudogene TRBV3-2) and TRBJ1-2; D possibly corresponds to TRBD1 (5 bases). The CDR3 consists of 15 residues. Trimming stripped 3 bases from V and 5 bases from J, with 16 bases between. In germline, CDR1 is LGHDT, CDR2 YNNKEL (reference sequence).

Concerning this clone itself: The same CDR3 also results from other DNA sequences found in this sample. The genes are TRBV6-5 and TRBJ1-1; D is unclear. The CDR3 has 14 amino acids. Trimming left V 0 bases short and J 0 bases short, with 5 bases between. Germline lookup yields CDR1 MNHEY and CDR2 SVGAGI. DNA of the CDR3: TGTGCCAGCAGTTACTCCCGGTTGAACACTGAAGCTTTCTTT. This sequence encodes CASSYSRLNTEAFF.

The gene calls are TRBV6-5 and TRBJ2-3; D is perhaps TRBD1 (6 bases). The germline V gene has CDR1 MNHEY and CDR2 SVGAGI. The CDR3 sequence is 14 residues long. V was cut by 5 bases and J by 3 bases, with 12 bases left in between. The CDR3 spells CASSPRQATDTQYF. CDR3 nucleotides: TGTGCCAGCAGTCCACGACAGGCAACAGATACGCAGTATTTT.

The CDR3 DNA reads as TGTGCCAGCAGCTCAACAGGGGTGAGGGGCTACACCTTC. Protein: CASSSTGVRGYTF. This chain uses TRBV5-6 with TRBJ1-2; 7 bases fit TRBD1. Germline V gene lookup returns CDR1 SGHDT and CDR2 YYEEEE. The CDR3 totals 13 residues. Trimming removed 3 bases from V and 8 bases from J; junction bases left unmatched: 7.

V and J are TRBV11-2 and TRBJ1-5, with D uncertain. This CDR3 has 15 amino acids. Germline CDR1 reads SGHAT; CDR2 reads FQNNGV. V lost 0 bases and J lost 0, with 6 bases in between. The CDR3 DNA sequence: TGTGCCAGCAGCTTAGATCCAGTTAGCAATCAGCCCCAGCATTTT. Translation: CASSLDPVSNQPQHF.